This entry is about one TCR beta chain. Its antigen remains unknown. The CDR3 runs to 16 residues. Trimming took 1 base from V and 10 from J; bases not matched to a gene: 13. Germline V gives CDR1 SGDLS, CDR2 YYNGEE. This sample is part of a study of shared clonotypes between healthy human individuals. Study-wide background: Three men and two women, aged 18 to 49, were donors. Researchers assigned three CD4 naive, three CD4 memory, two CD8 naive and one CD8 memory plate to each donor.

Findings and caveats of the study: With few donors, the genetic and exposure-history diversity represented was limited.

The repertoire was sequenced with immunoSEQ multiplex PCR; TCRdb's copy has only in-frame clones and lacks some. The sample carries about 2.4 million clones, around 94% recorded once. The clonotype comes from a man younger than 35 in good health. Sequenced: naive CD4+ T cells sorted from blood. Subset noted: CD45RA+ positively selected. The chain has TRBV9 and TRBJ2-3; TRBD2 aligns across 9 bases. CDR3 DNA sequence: TGTGCCAGCAGCGTATTATCTAGCGGGACATCCTCGCCGCAGTATTTT. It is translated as CASSVLSSGTSSPQYF.